The 15 T cell receptor beta chains in this list originate from one sample, sequenced in a study of cytomegalovirus exposure and HLA in healthy donors. Method: immunoSEQ multiplex PCR; TCRdb's copy keeps in-frame clones and lacks some. The sample has around 49,000 clones, roughly 92% seen once; the top ten hold 1.4% to 1.5%. Source material: PBMCs. All receptors come from a man between 18 and 29 years old in good health and CMV-seronegative.

The J gene is TRBJ2-7, the V gene TRBV18; 11 bases match TRBD1. Unmatched junction bases numbered 5, after V lost 3 bases and J lost 4 bases. Germline CDR1 KGHSH, CDR2 LQKENI. The CDR3 runs 15 residues. CDR3 nucleotides: TGTGCCAGCTCACCTTATGGGGACAGGGGGTACGAGCAGTACTTC. Translation gives CASSPYGDRGYEQYF.

This clone occurred once. V usage is TRBV2 and J usage is TRBJ2-1; D perhaps matches TRBD1 (5 bases). In germline, CDR1 is SNHLY, CDR2 FYNNEI. The CDR3 spans 12 residues. V gave up 4 bases and J gave up 4 bases, with 5 bases separating them. CDR3 sequence reads: CASSGQYNEQFF. CDR3 coding DNA: TGTGCCAGCAGTGGACAGTACAATGAGCAGTTCTTC.

This chain joins TRBV7-8 and TRBJ2-7, with 9 bases lining up with TRBD2. The CDR3 sequence is 18 residues long. Trimming at V came to 3 bases and at J to 4 bases, leaving 16 bases not matched to a gene. Germline CDR1 SGHVS, CDR2 FQNEAQ. The CDR3 region is CASSFNLAGRKHSYEQYF. The CDR3 DNA sequence: TGTGCCAGCAGCTTTAACCTAGCGGGACGGAAGCACTCATACGAGCAGTACTTC.

In its sample, this clone was seen once. The J gene is TRBJ1-2, the V gene TRBV30; D remains unclear. Trimming took 1 base from V and 8 from J, leaving 5 bases between them. The CDR3 covers 10 residues. Germline loops: CDR1 GTSNPN, CDR2 SVGIG (reference sequence). The CDR3, as DNA: TGTGCCTGGAGTGACAACGGCTACACCTTC. Its protein is CAWSDNGYTF.

V usage is TRBV5-1 and J usage is TRBJ2-5; unclear D gene. In germline, CDR1 is SGHRS, CDR2 YFSETQ. The ends were cut back, 5 bases at V and 1 base at J, with 3 bases in the middle. The CDR3 consists of 11 residues. CDR3 in amino acids: CASRSQETQYF. The DNA for the CDR3 is TGCGCCAGCAGGAGCCAAGAGACCCAGTACTTC.

This sequence joins TRBV11-3 and TRBJ2-1; TRBD2 might be the D (6 bases). This CDR3 has 14 residues. Germline V gene lookup returns CDR1 SGHNT and CDR2 YENEEA. V gave up 3 bases and J gave up 8 bases, with 14 bases separating them. CDR3: CASSLAGSPDEQFF. The CDR3 bases are TGTGCCAGCAGCTTGGCGGGATCCCCGGATGAGCAGTTCTTC.

This chain uses TRBV15 with TRBJ1-1, with D unresolved. The CDR3 covers 14 residues. V shed 0 bases and J shed 2 bases, with 7 bases lying between them. Germline assignment: CDR1 LNHNV and CDR2 YYDKDF (reference sequence). CDR3 nucleotide sequence: TGTGCCACCAGCAGAGATCGCGGAAACACTGAAGCTTTCTTT. Its translation: CATSRDRGNTEAFF.

The chain recombines TRBV7-9 with TRBJ2-6, with 8 bases matching TRBD1. The V gene's germline CDR1 is SEHNR and CDR2 FQNEAQ (reference sequence). V dropped 5 bases and J dropped 3; count of bases not matched to a gene: 3. This CDR3 has 15 amino acids. As DNA, the CDR3 is TGTGCCAGCAGCCCAGGGGGCGTTGGGGCCAACGTCCTGACTTTC. It is translated as CASSPGGVGANVLTF.

This clone is a singleton in its sample. This chain connects TRBV28 to TRBJ1-5, with 7 nucleotides matching TRBD1. With 8 bases clipped from V and 5 bases from J, the junction kept 12 bases outside the gene matches. Per germline, CDR1 MDHEN and CDR2 SYDVKM. The CDR3 has 15 residues. CDR3 sequence: CASRRDRARDQPQHF. The CDR3 coding sequence is TGTGCCAGCCGACGCGACAGGGCGCGGGATCAGCCCCAGCATTTT. Together with reference TRBV28 and TRBJ1-5, the CDR3 gives the full variable domain: DVKVTQSSRYLVKRTGEKVFLECVQDMDHENMFWYRQDPGLGLRLIYFSYDVKMKEKGDIPEGYSVSREKKERFSLILESASTNQTSMYLCASRRDRARDQPQHFGDGTRLSIL.

The CDR3: CASSLGPGNQPQHF. The CDR3 DNA reads TGTGCCAGCAGCTTAGGACCGGGAAATCAGCCCCAGCATTTT. This chain connects TRBV7-2 to TRBJ1-5, with unresolved D. V was cut by 1 base and J by 4 bases, with 8 bases left in between. The CDR3 consists of 14 residues. Germline CDR1 reads SGHTA; CDR2 reads FQGNSA.

The chain links TRBV5-4 to TRBJ2-1; the match to TRBD1 covers 9 bases. This CDR3 is built from 17 residues. The junction had 11 bases not matched to a gene; V was cut back by 1 base and J by 6 bases. CDR1 and CDR2 from the germline V gene are SGHNT and YYREEE (reference sequence). CDR3 region: CASSLLRAGTGLNEQFF. Here the CDR3 DNA reads TGTGCCAGCAGCTTGTTGCGCGCCGGGACAGGGCTCAATGAGCAGTTCTTC.

The chain combines TRBV15 with TRBJ1-3; 8 bases fit TRBD1. The CDR3 runs 14 residues. Losses at the gene ends were 9 bases for V and 0 bases for J; bases not matched to a gene: 4. Germline V gives CDR1 LNHNV, CDR2 YYDKDF (reference sequence). CDR3 sequence: CATTGTGSGNTIYF. The CDR3 DNA is TGTGCCACGACCGGGACAGGCTCTGGAAACACCATATATTTT.

This chain connects TRBV7-8 to TRBJ2-7, with TRBD1 identical over 8 bases. The V segment lost 2 bases and the J segment 4 bases; nucleotides outside the gene matches: 7. CDR3 length: 15 residues. CDR1 is SGHVS, CDR2 FQNEAQ, per germline. The CDR3 loop reads CASSLNDRGWYEQYF. Here the CDR3 DNA reads TGTGCCAGCAGCTTAAATGACAGGGGTTGGTACGAGCAGTACTTC.

V and J are TRBV7-2 and TRBJ1-5; TRBD1 aligns across 9 bases. The CDR3 is 15 residues long. V shed 0 bases and J 4 bases; nucleotides not matched to a gene: 1. Germline V gives CDR1 SGHTA, CDR2 FQGNSA. The chain's CDR3 is CASSLAGTGNQPQHF. In DNA, the CDR3 is TGTGCCAGCAGCTTAGCGGGGACAGGGAATCAGCCCCAGCATTTT.

The chain links TRBV19 to TRBJ2-3; tentative D call: TRBD1 (6 bases). CDR3 length: 13 amino acids. Germline assignment: CDR1 LNHDA and CDR2 SQIVND (reference sequence). The V end was cut by 3 bases, the J end by 5 bases, with 9 bases between. CDR3 protein: CASSINRVDTQYF. The CDR3 DNA reads TGTGCCAGTAGTATCAACAGGGTAGATACGCAGTATTTT.